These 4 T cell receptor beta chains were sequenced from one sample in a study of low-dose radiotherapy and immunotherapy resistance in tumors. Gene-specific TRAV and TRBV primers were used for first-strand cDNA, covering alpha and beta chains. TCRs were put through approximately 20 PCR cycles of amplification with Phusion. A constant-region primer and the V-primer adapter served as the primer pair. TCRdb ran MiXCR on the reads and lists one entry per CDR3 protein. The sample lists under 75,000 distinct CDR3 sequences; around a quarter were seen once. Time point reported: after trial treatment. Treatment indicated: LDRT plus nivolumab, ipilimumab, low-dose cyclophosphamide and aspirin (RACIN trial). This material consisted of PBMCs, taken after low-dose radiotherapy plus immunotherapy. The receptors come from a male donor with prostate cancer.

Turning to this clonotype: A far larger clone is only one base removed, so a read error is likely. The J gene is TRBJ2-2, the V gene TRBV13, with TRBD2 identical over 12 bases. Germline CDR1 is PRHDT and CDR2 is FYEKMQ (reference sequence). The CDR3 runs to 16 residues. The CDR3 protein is CASSFRLAGDTGEPFF. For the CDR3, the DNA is TGTGCCAGCAGCTTCCGACTAGCGGGAGACACCGGGGAGCCGTTTTTT.

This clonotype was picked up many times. CDR3 region: CASELRQGYYGYTF. In DNA form, the CDR3 reads TGTGCCAGCGAACTCCGACAGGGCTACTATGGCTACACCTTC. The rearrangement uses TRBV2 and TRBJ1-2; 7 bases line up with TRBD1. The CDR3 length is 14 residues. After removal of 8 bases from V and 3 bases from J, the junction contained 9 bases not matched to a gene. The germline V gene encodes CDR1 SNHLY and CDR2 FYNNEI.

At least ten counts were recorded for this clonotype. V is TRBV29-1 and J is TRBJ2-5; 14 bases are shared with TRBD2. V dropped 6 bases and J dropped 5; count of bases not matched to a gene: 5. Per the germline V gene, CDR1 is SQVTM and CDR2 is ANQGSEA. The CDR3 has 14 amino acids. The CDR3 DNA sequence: TGCAGCGTGGTGACTAGCGGGGGGGGGGAGACCCAGTACTTC. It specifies CSVVTSGGGETQYF.

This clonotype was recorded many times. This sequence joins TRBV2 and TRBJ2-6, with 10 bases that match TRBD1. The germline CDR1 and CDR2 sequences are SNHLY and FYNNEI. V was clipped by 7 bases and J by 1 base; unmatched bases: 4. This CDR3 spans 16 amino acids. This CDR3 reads CASIRDRGSGANVLTF. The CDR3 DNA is TGTGCCAGCATCCGGGACAGGGGATCTGGGGCCAACGTCCTGACTTTC. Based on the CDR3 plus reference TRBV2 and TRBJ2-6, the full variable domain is EPEVTQTPSHQVTQMGQEVILRCVPISNHLYFYWYRQILGQKVEFLVSFYNNEISEKSEIFDDQFSVERPDGSNFTLKIRSTKLEDSAMYFCASIRDRGSGANVLTFGAGSRLTVL.